This T cell receptor (beta chain) derives from a study of T-cell memory formation after mild COVID-19. V was clipped by 6 bases and J by 12 bases, with 14 bases between them. The CDR3 sequence is 11 residues long. TCRdb passed the 5' RACE reads through MiXCR, listing each CDR3 protein once. This repertoire shows tens of thousands of distinct CDR3 sequences, under 25% found once; its top ten account for 1.5% to 1.9%. On this clonotype itself: Its antigen remains unknown.

Overall study results and limits: Mainly CM and EM harbored the contracting CD4+ clones; mainly EMRA harbored the CD8+ ones.

The TCR sequence derives from an adult who had mild COVID-19 (a few samples of this study predate the infection). Cell type and time point are not known. The specimen was PBMCs or a T cell subset sorted from them (not recorded which). The V and J genes are TRBV12-3 or TRBV12-4 and TRBJ1-2; a weak D match, TRBD1 (5 bases). This chain's CDR3 is CASSRAGHNTF. DNA of the CDR3: TGTGCCAGCAGCAGGGCGGGGCATAACACCTTC.